The rows below give T cell receptor beta chains drawn from one sample of a study of glioma-infiltrating T cells after dendritic cell vaccination. TCRdb keeps only in-frame clones here, not all; method: immunoSEQ multiplex PCR. Of 50,000 to 60,000 clones in the sample, just under 85% were seen once. The specimen was blood, collected after dendritic cell vaccination. The receptors derive from a human donor with glioblastoma. The CDR3 runs from the conserved cysteine through the conserved F or W. The D gene is left open where the match is weak. Some rows have no size entry. The others give once, few or many, or a class for an expanded clone.

clone_size	j_call	d_call	v_call	cdr3_nt	cdr3_aa
-	TRBJ1-5	-	TRBV7-9	TGTGCCAGCAGCTTAGGCGGGGTCCACCAGCCCCAGCATTTT	CASSLGGVHQPQHF
few	TRBJ2-5	TRBD1	TRBV30	TGTGCCTGGAGCAAACGACAGGGGGCATTTGAGACCCAGTACTTC	CAWSKRQGAFETQYF
once	TRBJ2-7	-	TRBV11-3	TGTGCCAGCAGCTTAGACTTTGGCCGCGAGCAGTACTTC	CASSLDFGREQYF
-	TRBJ1-5	TRBD1	TRBV19	TGTGCCAGTAGTTGGGCAGGGGGGAAACGCAATCAGCCCCAGCATTTT	CASSWAGGKRNQPQHF
-	TRBJ2-7	-	TRBV11-2	TGTGCCAGCAGCCTAGGGCGATTGGGGAGGGAGCAGTACTTC	CASSLGRLGREQYF
once	TRBJ2-1	-	TRBV7-9	TGTGCCAGCAGCTCCAGAGGAGGGATTCCCTACAATGAGCAGTTCTTC	CASSSRGGIPYNEQFF
-	TRBJ1-6	TRBD1	TRBV30	TGTGCCTGGATCCCCCCGACGACAGGGCTAAATTCACCCCTCCACTTT	CAWIPPTTGLNSPLHF
-	TRBJ1-5	TRBD1	TRBV4-1	TGCGCCAGCAGCCCCACCGGGACAGACGGAAATCAGCCCCAGCATTTT	CASSPTGTDGNQPQHF
-	TRBJ1-1	-	TRBV19	TGTGCCAGTAGTAAGGACAGATTGAACACTGAAGCTTTCTTT	CASSKDRLNTEAFF
-	TRBJ1-2	-	TRBV4-3	TGCGCCAGCAGCCAAGAGTCCGGGGGTTATGGCTACACCTTC	CASSQESGGYGYTF
-	TRBJ1-2	-	TRBV5-5	TGTGCCAGCAGTTATAACTATGGCTACACCTTC	CASSYNYGYTF
-	TRBJ2-5	-	TRBV30	TGTGGGTGCGTAAGAAACCAAGAGACCCAGTACTTC	CGCVRNQETQYF
-	TRBJ2-2	-	TRBV29-1	TGCAGCGTTTCCAGATTCACCGGGGAGCTGTTTTTT	CSVSRFTGELFF